The next 27 T cell receptor beta chains were all read from a single sample in a study of vaccination and CD4 T cells after COVID-19 (dated by TCRdb to the early 2020s). The sample's treatment or condition label, in plain terms: roughly ten-day PBMC culture with coronavirus spike peptide pools or control peptides (ViraFEST assay). The antigens for these receptors are not known. The receptor library was made with PCR. The reads were generated on an Illumina iSeq 100. DNA from cultured CD4+ T cells underwent TCR sequencing with the Oncomine TCR Beta short-read assay at the Johns Hopkins FTIC core. Through fastp at Q25 and MiXCR, TCRdb rebuilt clones from the public reads, retaining in-frame beta chains. CDR3 protein sequences are deduplicated, and each keeps its most common genes and DNA. This sample comprises some 21,000 distinct CDR3 sequences, under 65% of them detected only once. The ten largest make up approximately 9.9% of the sample.

Sequenced input: CD4+ T cells from blood, cultured in vitro. These receptors were taken from a human donor who had recovered from COVID-19.

The chain employs TRBV25-1 and TRBJ2-5, with 8 positions matching TRBD2. Germline CDR1 is MGHDK and CDR2 is SYGVNS. Unmatched junction bases numbered 12, after V lost 4 bases and J lost 5 bases. This CDR3 spans 16 amino acids. The CDR3 region is CASSAGWTGGGETQYF. The CDR3 DNA follows: TGTGCCAGCAGTGCCGGCTGGACGGGAGGGGGGGAGACCCAGTACTTC.

This rearrangement joins TRBV5-4 to TRBJ1-1; the D gene is possibly TRBD1 (5 bases). V was shortened by 2 bases and J by 2 bases, with 10 bases between the two germline ends. The CDR3 contains 14 residues. In germline, CDR1 is SGHNT, CDR2 YYREEE (reference sequence). CDR3 loop: CASSFTTENTEAFF. In DNA form, the CDR3 reads TGTGCCAGCAGCTTTACGACAGAAAACACTGAAGCTTTCTTT.

The J gene is TRBJ1-1, the V gene TRBV5-1; the D gene is possibly TRBD1 (6 bases). Germline CDR1 SGHRS, CDR2 YFSETQ. Between the trimmed V and J ends, which lost 4 bases and 1 base, there was a span of 11 bases. There are 14 residues in the CDR3. CDR3 in amino acids: CASSEGTTNTEAFF. CDR3 sequence (DNA): TGCGCCAGCAGCGAAGGGACAACGAACACTGAAGCTTTCTTT.

This clonotype was picked up a small number of times. The chain combines TRBV9 with TRBJ1-1, with D hard to call. The CDR3 is 13 amino acids. Trimming removed 3 bases at V and 8 bases at J, with 14 bases between. The germline V gene encodes CDR1 SGDLS and CDR2 YYNGEE. CDR3 protein: CASSAPGIAEAFF. In DNA, the CDR3 is TGTGCCAGCAGCGCTCCCGGGATAGCAGAAGCTTTCTTT. Full variable domain (missing parts from reference TRBV9 and TRBJ1-1): DSGVTQTPKHLITATGQRVTLRCSPRSGDLSVYWYQQSLDQGLQFLIQYYNGEERAKGNILERFSAQQFPDLHSELNLSSLELGDSALYFCASSAPGIAEAFFGQGTRLTVV.

Remarks on this clonotype: One junction end does not reproduce the germline sequence, and a read error may be involved. The CDR3 bases are TGTGTGAAGCAGGGGGATAGCAATCGGCCCCAGCATTTT. Amino acid sequence: CVKQGDSNRPQHF. The chain couples TRBV10-3 to TRBJ1-5; 7 positions agree with TRBD1. The CDR3 runs to 13 residues. Germline loops: CDR1 ENHRY, CDR2 SYGVKD.

This chain connects TRBV6-4 to TRBJ1-5; D not resolved. Trimming pared 5 bases from V and 5 bases from J, leaving 10 bases between. Germline assignment: CDR1 MRHNA and CDR2 SNTAGT. The length of the CDR3 is 13 residues. The CDR3 DNA reads TGTGCCAGCAGTCTTACAGTGGATCAGCCCCAGCATTTT. It encodes CASSLTVDQPQHF.

The V and J genes are TRBV2 and TRBJ2-4; 7 positions match TRBD2. Germline CDR1 is SNHLY and CDR2 is FYNNEI. Germline trimming cut 3 bases from V and 9 bases from J; bases unmatched to any gene: 5. The CDR3 is made up of 13 amino acids. CDR3 sequence: CASSEFREGIQYF. The CDR3 DNA sequence: TGTGCCAGCAGTGAGTTTAGGGAGGGCATTCAGTACTTC.

The rearrangement links TRBV10-3 to TRBJ2-6, with D unclear. Looked up from germline, CDR1 is ENHRY and CDR2 is SYGVKD. The CDR3 has 17 amino acids. Trimming cost V 4 bases and J 2 bases, with 15 bases left between them. The CDR3 protein is CAISVDPPRTGANVLTF. CDR3 sequence (DNA): TGTGCCATCAGTGTGGACCCACCTAGAACTGGGGCCAACGTCCTGACTTTC.

V usage is TRBV2 and J usage is TRBJ1-2; D is ambiguous. Germline V gene sequence: CDR1 SNHLY, CDR2 FYNNEI. The germline V and J ends were trimmed by 0 bases and 3 bases, with 5 bases remaining between them. This CDR3 is built from 13 residues. Written as DNA, the CDR3 is TGTGCCAGCAGTGAAGCGCGGCACTATGGCTACACCTTC. Protein sequence: CASSEARHYGYTF.

The V call is TRBV20-1, the J call TRBJ1-1, with 7 bases that match TRBD1. The CDR3 is 14 residues long. The V and J ends lost 5 bases and 1 base, in that order; junction bases with no gene match: 7. CDR1 and CDR2 (germline): DFQATT, SNEGSKA (reference sequence). CDR3 DNA sequence: TGCAGTGCTGGAGGGACAGTGGCGAACACTGAAGCTTTCTTT. Amino acids: CSAGGTVANTEAFF.

This clonotype appeared a few times. The CDR3 region is CASSALGFHTDTQYF. In DNA, the CDR3 is TGTGCCAGCAGTGCTCTAGGGTTCCACACAGATACGCAGTATTTT. The rearrangement links TRBV6-2 or TRBV6-3 to TRBJ2-3; D is unresolved. Germline V gene sequence: CDR1 MNHEY, CDR2 SVGEGT. V was pared by 5 bases and J by 2 bases, with 14 bases between. The CDR3 totals 15 residues.

This clonotype has a handful of counts. The chain carries TRBV5-1 and TRBJ2-5; 13 nucleotides align to TRBD2. The CDR3 spans 17 residues. The trim removed 1 base at V and 2 bases at J, leaving 5 bases unmatched. Per the germline V gene, CDR1 is SGHRS and CDR2 is YFSETQ. As DNA, the CDR3 is TGCGCCAGCAGCTTGAGGGGACTAGCGGGGCTACAAGAGACCCAGTACTTC. This translates into CASSLRGLAGLQETQYF.

This clonotype was observed a few times. The chain joins TRBV6-5 to TRBJ1-2; maybe TRBD1 (5 bases). This CDR3 contains 13 residues. Germline V gene lookup returns CDR1 MNHEY and CDR2 SVGAGI. V lost 2 bases to trimming and J lost 6 bases, with 10 bases between them. The CDR3 DNA sequence: TGTGCCAGCAGTTACAGCGGGGGGGATGGCTACACCTTC. Translating gives CASSYSGGDGYTF.

This chain connects TRBV19 to TRBJ2-7, with 7 bases matching TRBD1. The CDR3 is made up of 15 amino acids. V lost 4 bases and J lost 5; bases outside the gene matches: 11. Germline V gene data show CDR1 as LNHDA and CDR2 as SQIVND (reference sequence). Here the CDR3 reads CASSSSTGLSHEQYF. CDR3 nucleotides: TGTGCCAGTAGTAGTTCGACAGGGCTATCCCACGAGCAGTACTTC.

The chain employs TRBV19 and TRBJ1-3, with D maybe TRBD1 (5 bases). The V and J ends lost 8 bases and 2 bases respectively, with 10 bases between them. Germline-derived CDR1 and CDR2 are LNHDA and SQIVND (reference sequence). The CDR3 loop spans 13 amino acids. The CDR3 DNA follows: TGTGCCAGTCGCAGGGTGGCTGGAAACACCATATATTTT. This gives the protein CASRRVAGNTIYF.

The chain uses TRBV4-1 and TRBJ1-2; D ambiguous. The CDR3 length is 13 residues. Germline lookup yields CDR1 MGHRA and CDR2 YSYEKL. V lost 0 bases to trimming and J lost 3 bases, with 5 bases between them. CDR3 sequence: CASSQDQDYGYTF. CDR3 bases: TGCGCCAGCAGCCAAGACCAGGACTATGGCTACACCTTC.

This clonotype has a handful of counts. The J gene is TRBJ1-6, the V gene TRBV9; 9 bases are a match to TRBD1. The V gene's germline CDR1 is SGDLS and CDR2 YYNGEE. Unmatched junction bases numbered 10, after V lost 4 bases and J lost 8 bases. This CDR3 contains 16 residues. Here the CDR3 reads CASSPRTGVGDSPLHF. The DNA for the CDR3 is TGTGCCAGCAGCCCCCGGACAGGGGTTGGGGATTCACCCCTCCACTTT.

This chain connects TRBV6-1 to TRBJ2-5, with TRBD1 identical over 8 bases. Germline V CDR1 and CDR2: MNHNS, SASEGT. The CDR3 spans 14 residues. The V and J ends lost 6 bases and 2 bases, in that order; junction bases with no gene match: 5. CDR3 sequence reads: CASSLRTGQETQYF. The CDR3 DNA follows: TGTGCCAGCAGCTTAAGGACAGGGCAAGAGACCCAGTACTTC.

The chain joins TRBV7-6 to TRBJ2-2; 13 nucleotides line up with TRBD2. Germline CDR1 and CDR2: SGHVS and FNYEAQ. Germline trimming cut 1 base from V and 4 bases from J; bases unmatched to any gene: 9. This CDR3 has 19 residues. The chain's CDR3 is CASSLEQLAGGASTGELFF. CDR3 coding DNA: TGTGCCAGCAGCTTAGAACAACTAGCGGGGGGGGCCTCCACCGGGGAGCTGTTTTTT.

The sample holds a few counts of this clonotype. The chain couples TRBV2 to TRBJ2-7, with 9 bases fitting TRBD1. This CDR3 has 15 amino acids. The germline gives CDR1 SNHLY, CDR2 FYNNEI. The trim removed 5 bases at V and 6 bases at J, leaving 11 bases unmatched. The CDR3 spells CASSWDRAAGGEQYF. In nucleotides, the CDR3 is TGTGCCAGCAGTTGGGACAGGGCCGCCGGAGGCGAGCAGTACTTC.

The chain uses TRBV20-1 and TRBJ1-2; D unclear. The CDR3 length is 12 residues. Per germline, CDR1 DFQATT and CDR2 SNEGSKA (reference sequence). Trimming took 6 bases from V and 4 from J, leaving 12 bases between them. CDR3 bases: TGCAGTGCCACCCCTAGGAGCTATGGCTACACCTTC. This encodes CSATPRSYGYTF.

This clonotype has a single count. The chain recombines TRBV12-3 or TRBV12-4 with TRBJ2-4; maybe TRBD2 (6 bases). V was cut by 5 bases and J by 1 base, with 15 bases left in between. The length of the CDR3 is 16 residues. The CDR3 DNA reads as TGTGCCAGCAGTCCTCATAGCGGCGGGGCCAAAAACATTCAGTACTTC. Its protein is CASSPHSGGAKNIQYF.

This clonotype has only a few counts. The chain combines TRBV24-1 with TRBJ2-1; 9 bases are shared with TRBD1. Per the germline V gene, CDR1 is KGHDR and CDR2 is SFDVKD. V lost 4 bases and J lost 4; bases outside the gene matches: 4. This CDR3 contains 15 residues. The CDR3 nucleotides are TGTGCCACCAGTGAATCCGGGACAGGGTACAATGAGCAGTTCTTC. Translation: CATSESGTGYNEQFF.

This sequence joins TRBV5-1 and TRBJ2-6; D call uncertain. The CDR3 is 15 residues long. Germline loops: CDR1 SGHRS, CDR2 YFSETQ. The ends were cut back, 4 bases at V and 0 bases at J, with 8 bases in the middle. For the CDR3, the DNA is TGCGCCAGCAGCGGAACCAGCTCTGGGGCCAACGTCCTGACTTTC. This gives the protein CASSGTSSGANVLTF.

V gene TRBV19 combines with J gene TRBJ2-5, with 9 bases aligning to TRBD1. Per germline, CDR1 LNHDA and CDR2 SQIVND (reference sequence). The CDR3 has 15 amino acids. V shed 4 bases and J 5 bases; nucleotides not matched to a gene: 8. CDR3 sequence reads: CASSTRQGGLETQYF. The CDR3, as DNA: TGTGCCAGTAGTACTCGACAGGGGGGATTGGAGACCCAGTACTTC.

There are a few counts of this clonotype. The V gene is TRBV10-1, the J gene TRBJ1-1; D gene ambiguous. This CDR3 is built from 15 residues. The germline V and J ends were trimmed by 4 bases and 1 base, with 13 bases remaining between them. Germline-derived CDR1 and CDR2 are WNHNN and SYGVQD (reference sequence). The CDR3 spells CASSVGVGWNTEAFF. CDR3 nucleotide sequence: TGCGCCAGCAGTGTCGGGGTCGGATGGAACACTGAAGCTTTCTTT.

This sequence joins TRBV7-9 and TRBJ1-5; D possibly corresponds to TRBD1 (5 bases). V was cut by 3 bases and J by 1 base, with 13 bases left in between. The CDR3 spans 16 residues. CDR1 is SEHNR and CDR2 is FQNEAQ in the germline V gene (reference sequence). The CDR3 loop is CASSFSRGASNQPQHF. CDR3 coding DNA: TGTGCCAGCAGCTTTAGTCGGGGCGCAAGCAATCAGCCCCAGCATTTT.